Below are 14 T cell receptor beta chains sequenced from a single sample in a study of cytomegalovirus exposure and HLA in healthy donors. The PCR employed 60 Vbeta primers together with 13 Jbeta primers. TCRdb keeps only in-frame clones here, not all; method: immunoSEQ multiplex PCR. The repertoire holds about 150,000 clones, with 80% as singletons. Material for sequencing was PBMCs. The receptors here all came from a woman aged 40 to 50 in good health and CMV-seropositive.

The rearrangement links TRBV5-1 to TRBJ2-5; D is undetermined. This CDR3 is built from 13 residues. From germline, CDR1 is SGHRS and CDR2 YFSETQ. V was trimmed by 3 bases and J by 5 bases, leaving 11 bases between them. CDR3 loop: CASSYAPGETQYF. CDR3 nucleotide sequence: TGCGCCAGCAGCTATGCCCCCGGGGAGACCCAGTACTTC.

V and J are TRBV28 and TRBJ1-5; unclear D gene. Per germline, CDR1 MDHEN and CDR2 SYDVKM. Trimming removed 0 bases at V and 6 bases at J, with 3 bases between. This CDR3 contains 12 residues. CDR3 sequence reads: CASSLWAQPQHF. DNA of the CDR3: TGTGCCAGCAGTTTATGGGCTCAGCCCCAGCATTTT.

This clone showed up just a few times. V gene TRBV5-1 combines with J gene TRBJ2-3; D is possibly TRBD1 (5 bases). CDR3 length: 15 residues. CDR1 is SGHRS and CDR2 is YFSETQ in the germline V gene. Trimming stripped 2 bases from V and 1 base from J, with 11 bases between. DNA of the CDR3: TGCGCCAGCAGCTTAGGCTTAGGGGGCACAGATACGCAGTATTTT. Its protein is CASSLGLGGTDTQYF.

This clone came up a few times. V usage is TRBV7-2 and J usage is TRBJ2-7, with unresolved D. V gave up 1 base and J gave up 5 bases, with 9 bases separating them. Germline V gene data show CDR1 as SGHTA and CDR2 as FQGNSA. The CDR3 contains 13 residues. CDR3 in DNA: TGTGCCAGCAGCTTAGTAATCCGGGACGAGCAGTACTTC. This sequence encodes CASSLVIRDEQYF.

This clone showed up just a few times. The J gene is TRBJ2-7, the V gene TRBV10-2; possibly TRBD1 for D (6 bases). The length of the CDR3 is 12 residues. Trimming removed 11 bases at V and 2 bases at J, with 13 bases between. Germline CDR1 reads WSHSY; CDR2 reads SAAADI. The CDR3 loop is CAAQGTTYEQYF. The CDR3 DNA reads as TGCGCCGCCCAGGGGACCACCTACGAGCAGTACTTC.

The rearrangement links TRBV28 to TRBJ1-1, with D possibly TRBD1 on 5 matching bases. The CDR3 sequence is 14 residues long. CDR1 and CDR2 from the germline V gene are MDHEN and SYDVKM. The V end lost 5 bases, the J end lost 1 base, and 11 bases lay between the germline ends. The CDR3 spells CASSPPQGNTEAFF. The CDR3 DNA reads TGTGCCAGCAGTCCCCCGCAGGGGAACACTGAAGCTTTCTTT.

V gene TRBV4-1 combines with J gene TRBJ1-1; unclear D gene. Trimming removed 0 bases at V and 6 bases at J, with 11 bases between. Germline V CDR1 and CDR2: MGHRA, YSYEKL. The length of the CDR3 is 14 residues. The CDR3 coding sequence is TGCGCCAGCAGCCAAGAACCATACTCCCCTGAAGCTTTCTTT. Translated, it gives CASSQEPYSPEAFF.

This clone came up once. The genes are TRBV28 and TRBJ1-2; no firm D call. The germline CDR1 and CDR2 sequences are MDHEN and SYDVKM. This CDR3 spans 14 amino acids. Trimming took off 11 bases at V and 2 bases at J, with 18 bases between the two ends. The CDR3: CASTLGGGNYGYTF. The CDR3 DNA follows: TGTGCCTCCACGCTGGGAGGAGGGAACTATGGCTACACCTTC.

The chain uses TRBV19 and TRBJ2-2; possible D gene TRBD1, 6 bases. CDR3 size: 14 residues. Per the germline V gene, CDR1 is LNHDA and CDR2 is SQIVND (reference sequence). Trimming cost V 4 bases and J 4 bases, with 10 bases left between them. CDR3 in DNA: TGTGCCAGTAGTACGGACAGAACCACCGGGGAGCTGTTTTTT. Translated: CASSTDRTTGELFF.

The table lists this clone with many counts. The chain links TRBV7-2 to TRBJ2-1, with TRBD2 identical over 8 bases. Germline lookup yields CDR1 SGHTA and CDR2 FQGNSA. The J segment lost 13 bases and the V segment lost 9 bases, leaving 11 bases of the junction unmatched. This CDR3 has 12 residues. The CDR3 coding sequence is TGTGCCAGGGGGGTGGCGGGAGGTAAACAGTTCTTC. This sequence encodes CARGVAGGKQFF.

This chain joins TRBV5-5 and TRBJ2-1, with TRBD2 matching over 10 bases. The CDR3 has 18 residues. CDR1 and CDR2 (germline): SGHKS, YYEKEE (reference sequence). The V and J ends lost 1 base and 2 bases, in that order; junction bases with no gene match: 9. The chain's CDR3 is CASSLPAGGGVPYNEQFF. The CDR3 region has the DNA TGTGCCAGCAGCTTGCCAGCGGGAGGGGGGGTGCCCTACAATGAGCAGTTCTTC.

The rearrangement links TRBV9 to TRBJ1-1; possible D gene TRBD1, 5 bases. The CDR3 runs 14 residues. The germline V gene has CDR1 SGDLS and CDR2 YYNGEE. The ends were cut back, 0 bases at V and 1 base at J, with 7 bases in the middle. The CDR3 bases are TGTGCCAGCAGCGTAGAGGGGCAGAACACTGAAGCTTTCTTT. Translation: CASSVEGQNTEAFF.

This sequence joins TRBV5-6 and TRBJ2-3; TRBD1 agrees at 9 bases. The germline V gene has CDR1 SGHDT and CDR2 YYEEEE. V lost 0 bases and J lost 4; bases outside the gene matches: 3. The CDR3 sequence is 15 residues long. The CDR3 nucleotides read TGTGCCAGCAGCTTGGGGGACAGGGATGCAGATACGCAGTATTTT. It encodes CASSLGDRDADTQYF. Filled out from reference TRBV5-6 and TRBJ2-3, the complete variable domain reads DAGVTQSPTHLIKTRGQQVTLRCSPKSGHDTVSWYQQALGQGPQFIFQYYEEEERQRGNFPDRFSGHQFPNYSSELNVNALLLGDSALYLCASSLGDRDADTQYFGPGTRLTVL.

The J gene is TRBJ2-3, the V gene TRBV7-8, with TRBD2 matching over 12 bases. The CDR3 extends over 17 amino acids. The trim removed 1 base at V and 2 bases at J, leaving 4 bases unmatched. Germline V CDR1 and CDR2: SGHVS, FQNEAQ. The CDR3 DNA is TGTGCCAGCAGCTTAGATAGGACTAGCGGGAACACAGATACGCAGTATTTT. Its translation: CASSLDRTSGNTDTQYF.